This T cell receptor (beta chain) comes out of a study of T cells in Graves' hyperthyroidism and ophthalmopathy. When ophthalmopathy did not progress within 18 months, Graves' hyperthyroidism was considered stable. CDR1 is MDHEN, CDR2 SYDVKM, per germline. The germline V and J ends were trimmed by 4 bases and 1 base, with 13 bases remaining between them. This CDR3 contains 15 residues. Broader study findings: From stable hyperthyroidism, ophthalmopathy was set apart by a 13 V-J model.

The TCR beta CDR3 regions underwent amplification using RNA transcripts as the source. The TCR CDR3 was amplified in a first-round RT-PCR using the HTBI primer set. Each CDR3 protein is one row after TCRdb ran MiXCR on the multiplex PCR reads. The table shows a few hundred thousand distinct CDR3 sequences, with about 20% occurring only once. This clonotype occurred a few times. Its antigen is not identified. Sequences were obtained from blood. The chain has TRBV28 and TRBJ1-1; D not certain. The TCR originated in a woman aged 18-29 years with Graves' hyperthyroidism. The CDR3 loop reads CASSSPSRANTEAFF. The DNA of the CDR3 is TGTGCCAGCAGTTCCCCCTCCCGGGCGAACACTGAAGCTTTCTTT.